The 24 T cell receptor beta chains below were found in one sample sequenced in a study of blood T cell repertoires in COVID-19. The assay was immunoSEQ multiplex PCR, and TCRdb's table has in-frame clones only and misses some. Of 320,000 or so clones listed, 87% are singletons. Sequenced: PBMCs or T cells enriched from blood (not recorded which). These receptors all come from a woman in her 30s who had recovered from COVID-19.

CDR3 in amino acids: CASSRGQGWQETQYF. The CDR3 region has the DNA TGCGCCAGCAGCCGCGGACAGGGATGGCAAGAGACCCAGTACTTC. This chain connects TRBV5-1 to TRBJ2-5, with 8 bases matching TRBD1. Germline V CDR1 and CDR2: SGHRS, YFSETQ. Trimming at V came to 4 bases and at J to 2 bases, leaving 7 bases not matched to a gene. There are 15 residues in the CDR3. Using reference TRBV5-1 and TRBJ2-5 for the parts outside the CDR3, the full variable domain is KAGVTQTPRYLIKTRGQQVTLSCSPISGHRSVSWYQQTPGQGLQFLFEYFSETQRNKGNFPGRFSGRQFSNSRSEMNVSTLELGDSALYLCASSRGQGWQETQYFGPGTRLLVL.

The chain uses TRBV27 and TRBJ2-2; D is perhaps TRBD1 (5 bases). The ends were cut back, 3 bases at V and 0 bases at J, with 14 bases in the middle. Germline V lookup: CDR1 MNHEY, CDR2 SMNVEV (reference sequence). This CDR3 is 17 amino acids long. DNA for the CDR3: TGTGCCAGCAGTTTTTCCTCCGGACACCCGAACACCGGGGAGCTGTTTTTT. It codes for CASSFSSGHPNTGELFF.

The CDR3 is CASSLVSASGYNEQFF. The CDR3 region has the DNA TGTGCCAGCAGCTTAGTGTCGGCTAGTGGCTACAATGAGCAGTTCTTC. This sequence joins TRBV7-2 and TRBJ2-1; the D is unclear. CDR3 length equals 16 residues. Per the germline V gene, CDR1 is SGHTA and CDR2 is FQGNSA. Trimming removed 1 base from V and 3 bases from J, with 13 bases in between.

The rearrangement uses TRBV7-9 and TRBJ1-4; D not certain. Germline V CDR1 and CDR2: SEHNR, FQNEAQ (reference sequence). Trimming removed 5 bases at V and 3 bases at J, with 19 bases between. The CDR3 totals 17 residues. The CDR3 DNA is TGTGCCAGCAGCCCGAGTTCGGGTCCGCCGTCTAATGAAAAACTGTTTTTT. Protein: CASSPSSGPPSNEKLFF.

This chain joins TRBV27 and TRBJ1-1; possible D gene TRBD1, 6 bases. Trimming left V 2 bases short and J 3 bases short, with 13 bases between. Germline assignment: CDR1 MNHEY and CDR2 SMNVEV (reference sequence). The CDR3 sequence is 15 residues long. Written as DNA, the CDR3 is TGTGCCAGCAGTTTAAGGGCAGGGGTTGACACTGAAGCTTTCTTT. It specifies CASSLRAGVDTEAFF.

The chain is built from TRBV24-1 and TRBJ1-2; no firm D call. The germline V gene encodes CDR1 KGHDR and CDR2 SFDVKD. Between the trimmed V and J ends, which lost 6 bases and 4 bases, there was a span of 11 bases. The CDR3 loop spans 13 amino acids. CDR3 amino acids: CATSSPGLYGYTF. In DNA form, the CDR3 reads TGTGCCACCAGTAGTCCAGGCCTCTATGGCTACACCTTC.

The chain joins TRBV10-1 to TRBJ2-1; D may be TRBD2 (6 bases). The CDR3 is 17 residues long. Germline V gene data show CDR1 as WNHNN and CDR2 as SYGVQD (reference sequence). V gave up 2 bases and J gave up 0 bases, with 14 bases separating them. For the CDR3, the DNA is TGCGCCAGCAGTGAGGAACCCCGGGGGAGCTCCTACAATGAGCAGTTCTTC. It codes for CASSEEPRGSSYNEQFF.

The genes are TRBV5-1 and TRBJ2-3; unclear D gene. Germline V gene sequence: CDR1 SGHRS, CDR2 YFSETQ. There are 16 residues in the CDR3. Trimming removed 0 bases at V and 2 bases at J, with 13 bases between. As DNA, the CDR3 is TGCGCCAGCAGCTTGGGGCCGCCCCAAGTCACAGATACGCAGTATTTT. Protein product: CASSLGPPQVTDTQYF.

This clone showed up just a few times. V gene TRBV5-4 combines with J gene TRBJ2-3; 9 bases fit TRBD1. This CDR3 is built from 14 residues. CDR1 and CDR2 from the germline V gene are SGHNT and YYREEE (reference sequence). The V and J ends lost 4 bases and 4 bases, in that order; junction bases with no gene match: 4. The DNA of the CDR3 is TGTGCCAGCAGCCCGGACAGGGGTTCAGATACGCAGTATTTT. This sequence encodes CASSPDRGSDTQYF.

The rearrangement links TRBV10-2 to TRBJ2-7, with a possible D match to TRBD2 (5 bases). The V end was cut by 4 bases, the J end by 3 bases, with 7 bases between. The CDR3 is 12 residues long. Per germline, CDR1 WSHSY and CDR2 SAAADI. CDR3 region: CASSAGSYEQYF. CDR3 DNA sequence: TGCGCCAGCAGTGCGGGGAGCTACGAGCAGTACTTC.

The V call is TRBV7-9, the J call TRBJ1-5; 8 positions agree with TRBD1. The germline V gene encodes CDR1 SEHNR and CDR2 FQNEAQ (reference sequence). The V gene end was trimmed by 5 bases and the J gene end by 1 base; junction bases not matched to a gene: 4. The CDR3 totals 15 residues. CDR3 bases: TGTGCCAGCAGCGAAACAGGGGGGAGCAATCAGCCCCAGCATTTT. Translating gives CASSETGGSNQPQHF.

This chain joins TRBV4-1 and TRBJ1-5, with D unclear. CDR1 is MGHRA, CDR2 YSYEKL, per germline. The V end lost 0 bases, the J end lost 0 bases, and 9 bases lay between the germline ends. This CDR3 is built from 16 residues. CDR3 bases: TGCGCCAGCAGCCAAGATTTCCAGATTAGCAATCAGCCCCAGCATTTT. Encoded protein: CASSQDFQISNQPQHF.

The sample holds one count of this clone. This sequence joins TRBV9 and TRBJ1-5, with D unclear. V gave up 3 bases and J gave up 0 bases, with 10 bases separating them. The CDR3 covers 15 residues. Germline V lookup: CDR1 SGDLS, CDR2 YYNGEE. The CDR3 nucleotides are TGTGCCAGCAGCGCCCACGGGAATAGCAATCAGCCCCAGCATTTT. Translation gives CASSAHGNSNQPQHF.

The rearrangement links TRBV18 to TRBJ1-1; no clear D. The CDR3 spans 17 residues. Per the germline V gene, CDR1 is KGHSH and CDR2 is LQKENI. The germline V and J ends were trimmed by 0 bases and 1 base, with 15 bases remaining between them. In DNA form, the CDR3 reads TGTGCCAGCTCACCACCAATAAGTTTTACGGGGAACACTGAAGCTTTCTTT. It specifies CASSPPISFTGNTEAFF. The full variable domain, its missing parts supplied by reference TRBV18 and TRBJ1-1, is NAGVMQNPRHLVRRRGQEARLRCSPMKGHSHVYWYRQLPEEGLKFMVYLQKENIIDESGMPKERFSAEFPKEGPSILRIQQVVRGDSAAYFCASSPPISFTGNTEAFFGQGTRLTVV.

The rearrangement joins TRBV28 to TRBJ1-5; D may be TRBD1 (6 bases). The germline V and J ends were trimmed by 5 bases and 5 bases, with 10 bases remaining between them. The CDR3 runs 13 residues. Germline V gene lookup returns CDR1 MDHEN and CDR2 SYDVKM. The CDR3 loop is CASSTGTDQPQHF. The CDR3, as DNA: TGTGCCAGCAGTACAGGGACGGATCAGCCCCAGCATTTT.

This clone was detected only once. The chain couples TRBV5-1 to TRBJ2-7; TRBD2 might be the D (5 bases). Trimming cost V 0 bases and J 5 bases, with 18 bases left between them. CDR1 SGHRS and CDR2 YFSETQ come from the germline V gene. The CDR3 has 16 residues. The CDR3, as DNA: TGCGCCAGCAGCTTGGCCACCGTCCCAGCGGAGGACGAGCAGTACTTC. Translated: CASSLATVPAEDEQYF.

V is TRBV9 and J is TRBJ2-3; 10 bases line up with TRBD1. Per germline, CDR1 SGDLS and CDR2 YYNGEE. There are 15 residues in the CDR3. Unmatched junction bases numbered 4, after V lost 2 bases and J lost 4 bases. CDR3 nucleotides: TGTGCCAGCAGCGTCGGGACAGGGGAGGCAGATACGCAGTATTTT. Translating gives CASSVGTGEADTQYF.

The chain combines TRBV30 with TRBJ2-7, with no clear D. V was clipped by 1 base and J by 1 base, with 5 bases between them. The CDR3 is made up of 12 amino acids. CDR1 is GTSNPN, CDR2 SVGIG, per germline (reference sequence). CDR3 in DNA: TGTGCCTGGAGTGCAGAATCCTACGAGCAGTACTTC. Its translation: CAWSAESYEQYF.

The chain employs TRBV5-1 and TRBJ1-1, with D perhaps TRBD1 (5 bases). V was trimmed by 4 bases and J by 0 bases, leaving 13 bases between them. Germline V CDR1 and CDR2: SGHRS, YFSETQ. This CDR3 is built from 15 residues. The CDR3 region has the DNA TGCGCCAGCAGCCCCTCAGGGTTCGTGAACACTGAAGCTTTCTTT. The encoded protein is CASSPSGFVNTEAFF.

The chain carries TRBV10-3 and TRBJ2-7, with a weak D call TRBD1 (6 bases). V lost 6 bases to trimming and J lost 1 base, with 19 bases between them. The germline V gene encodes CDR1 ENHRY and CDR2 SYGVKD. CDR3 length: 16 residues. The CDR3 DNA reads as TGTGCCATCAGCGACCTCAGGGGAGCCTTTTCCTACGAGCAGTACTTC. Protein: CAISDLRGAFSYEQYF.

The chain joins TRBV19 to TRBJ2-3, with 7 bases identical to TRBD1. This CDR3 region has 16 residues. V lost 2 bases, J lost 1 base, and 6 bases stayed unmatched. Germline CDR1 is LNHDA and CDR2 is SQIVND (reference sequence). In nucleotides, the CDR3 is TGTGCCAGTAGTATAAGGGGACAGATCGGCACAGATACGCAGTATTTT. Protein sequence: CASSIRGQIGTDTQYF.

V and J are TRBV2 and TRBJ1-1, with D possibly being TRBD1 (5 bases). V lost 4 bases and J lost 5, with 14 bases in between. CDR1 is SNHLY, CDR2 FYNNEI, per germline. There are 14 residues in the CDR3. CDR3 DNA: TGTGCCAGCAGTGTGTTAGGGAGGGGAACTGAAGCTTTCTTT. This sequence encodes CASSVLGRGTEAFF.

This clone was recorded once. The chain joins TRBV6-5 to TRBJ2-4; 7 bases align to TRBD1. Germline lookup yields CDR1 MNHEY and CDR2 SVGAGI. Losses at the gene ends were 8 bases for V and 7 bases for J; bases not matched to a gene: 11. This CDR3 comprises 14 residues. The CDR3 region is CASPPLGQDNIQYF. In nucleotides, the CDR3 is TGTGCCAGCCCTCCCCTCGGACAGGATAACATTCAGTACTTC.

This chain joins TRBV18 and TRBJ2-5; TRBD2 aligns across 8 bases. V lost 3 bases and J lost 6; bases outside the gene matches: 12. The germline gives CDR1 KGHSH, CDR2 LQKENI. The CDR3 loop spans 16 amino acids. CDR3 protein: CASSPQREGTSKTQYF. DNA of the CDR3: TGTGCCAGCTCACCCCAACGGGAGGGGACCTCGAAGACCCAGTACTTC.